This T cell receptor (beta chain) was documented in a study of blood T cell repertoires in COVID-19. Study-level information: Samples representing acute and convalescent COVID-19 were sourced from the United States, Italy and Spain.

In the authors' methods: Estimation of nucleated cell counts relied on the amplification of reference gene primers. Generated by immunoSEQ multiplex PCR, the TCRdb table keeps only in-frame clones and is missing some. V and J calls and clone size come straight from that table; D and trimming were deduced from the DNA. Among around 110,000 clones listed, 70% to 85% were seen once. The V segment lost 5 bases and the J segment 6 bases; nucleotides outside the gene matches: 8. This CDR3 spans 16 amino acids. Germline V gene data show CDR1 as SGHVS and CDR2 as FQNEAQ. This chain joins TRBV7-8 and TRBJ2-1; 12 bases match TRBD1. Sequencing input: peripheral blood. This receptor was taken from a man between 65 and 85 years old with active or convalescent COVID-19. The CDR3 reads CASSGSGQGAINEQFF. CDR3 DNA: TGTGCCAGCAGCGGCTCGGGACAGGGGGCTATCAATGAGCAGTTCTTC.